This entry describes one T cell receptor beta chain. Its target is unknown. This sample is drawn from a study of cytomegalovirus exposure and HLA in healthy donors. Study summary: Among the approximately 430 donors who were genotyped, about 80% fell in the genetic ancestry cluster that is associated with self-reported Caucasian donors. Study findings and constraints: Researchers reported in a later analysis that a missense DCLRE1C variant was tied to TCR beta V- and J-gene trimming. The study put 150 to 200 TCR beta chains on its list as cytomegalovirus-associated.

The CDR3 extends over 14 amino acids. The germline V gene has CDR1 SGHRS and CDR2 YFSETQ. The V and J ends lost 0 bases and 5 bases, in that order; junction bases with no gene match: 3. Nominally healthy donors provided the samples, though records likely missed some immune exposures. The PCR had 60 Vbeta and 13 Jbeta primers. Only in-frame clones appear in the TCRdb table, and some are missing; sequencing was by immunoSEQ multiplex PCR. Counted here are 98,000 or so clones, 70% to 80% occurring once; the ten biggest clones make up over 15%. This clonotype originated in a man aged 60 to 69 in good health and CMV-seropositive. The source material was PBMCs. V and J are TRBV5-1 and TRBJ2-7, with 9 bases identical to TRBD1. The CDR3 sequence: CASSLGDRGNEQYF. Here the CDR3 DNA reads TGCGCCAGCAGCTTGGGCGACAGGGGGAACGAGCAGTACTTC.